The rows below give T cell receptor beta chains drawn from one sample of a study of cytomegalovirus exposure and HLA in healthy donors. Assay used: immunoSEQ multiplex PCR; TCRdb lists only in-frame clones, some missing. The sample contains about 140,000 clones, about 80% of which appear only once. The sequenced material came from PBMCs. These receptors were obtained from a woman in her thirties or forties in good health and CMV-seronegative. Each CDR3 is given with its conserved first and last residue. D genes are given only for firm matches. A row's size may be missing; if present it is once, few, many or a size class.

clone_size	j_call	v_call	d_call	cdr3_nt	cdr3_aa
NA	TRBJ2-7	TRBV27	TRBD2	TGTGCCAGCAGTTTCTTGGGACTACCGGTGGAGTACTTC	CASSFLGLPVEYF
NA	TRBJ1-2	TRBV28	TRBD1	TGTGCCAGCAGTTTATGGGGGACAGGGATGTCTGGAACATTTGGCTACACCTTC	CASSLWGTGMSGTFGYTF
NA	TRBJ1-1	TRBV5-6	NA	TGTGCCAGCAGCCCGGGGTTGAACACTGAAGCTTTCTTT	CASSPGLNTEAFF
NA	TRBJ1-5	TRBV28	NA	TGTGCCAGCGCAGTCGGGACAAGATATAGCAATCAGCCCCAGCATTTT	CASAVGTRYSNQPQHF
NA	TRBJ1-5	TRBV7-6	NA	TGTGCCAGCAGCCCTTGGGATGAGGGTCAGCCCCAGCATTTT	CASSPWDEGQPQHF
NA	TRBJ2-5	TRBV7-3	NA	TGTGCCAGCAGCCCAACAGGGCTGCAAGAGACCCAGTACTTC	CASSPTGLQETQYF
NA	TRBJ2-4	TRBV28	TRBD1	TGTGCCAGCAGCCTTATCCTTTATACAACAATGGACAGGGGGCTCAAAAACATTCAGTACTTC	CASSLILYTTMDRGLKNIQYF
NA	TRBJ2-3	TRBV4-3	NA	TGCGCCAGCAGCCAAGACCTTGGGGGGGGCCTAGTTATGTCGCAGTATTTT	CASSQDLGGGLVMSQYF
NA	TRBJ2-3	TRBV4-2	NA	TGTGCCAGCAGCCAAACAGACACAGATACGCAGTATTTT	CASSQTDTDTQYF
few	TRBJ2-5	TRBV19	NA	TGTGCCAGTGCTATATATCCCGGGACCCTCGCGGGGGAGACCCAGTACTTC	CASAIYPGTLAGETQYF
NA	TRBJ1-2	TRBV10-3	NA	TGTGCCATCAGTGAGTCTATCAGGGGAGACCTAGCTAACTATGGCTACACCTTC	CAISESIRGDLANYGYTF
once	TRBJ1-2	TRBV15	NA	TGTGCCACCAGCAGAGGTAGCGTCAAGTCCTATGGCTACACCTTC	CATSRGSVKSYGYTF
once	TRBJ2-5	TRBV29-1	NA	TGCAGCGTTGCTCCACGGTTGAGCCAAGAGACCCAGTACTTC	CSVAPRLSQETQYF
NA	TRBJ2-3	TRBV27	NA	TGTGCCAGCAGTTTAACCCCGGGAGTTCTAGGGTGGCCAGATACGCAGTATTTT	CASSLTPGVLGWPDTQYF
NA	TRBJ1-3	TRBV28	NA	TGTGCCAGCAGTCTGACAGGACCTGGAAACACCATATATTTT	CASSLTGPGNTIYF
NA	TRBJ1-3	TRBV28	NA	TGTGCCAGTAGTACCGGACAGATCTCTGGAAACACCATATATTTT	CASSTGQISGNTIYF
NA	TRBJ2-1	TRBV5-1	NA	TGCGCCAGCAGCTTGGGGACAACCAGTTACAATGAGCAGTTCTTC	CASSLGTTSYNEQFF
NA	TRBJ1-4	TRBV5-6	NA	TGTGCCAGCAGCTTGCGAGGGTTTCGGGAAAAACTGTTTTTT	CASSLRGFREKLFF
NA	TRBJ2-7	TRBV9	NA	TGTGCCAGCAGCGTAGGATCGCCATCCTACGAGCAGTACTTC	CASSVGSPSYEQYF
once	TRBJ2-5	TRBV19	TRBD1	TGTGCCAGTAGTATCCGGGACAGGGGAGGGACCCAGTACTTC	CASSIRDRGGTQYF
NA	TRBJ1-1	TRBV7-2	NA	TGTGCCAGCAGCTTAGAACATTCCACTGAAGCTTTCTTT	CASSLEHSTEAFF
NA	TRBJ1-2	TRBV30	TRBD1	TGTGCCTGGAGCCCGGGACAGGGGTATGGCTACACCTTC	CAWSPGQGYGYTF
NA	TRBJ2-6	TRBV2	NA	TGTGCCAGTTGGGGACTCTCTGGGGCCAACGTCCTGACTTTC	CASWGLSGANVLTF
NA	TRBJ2-7	TRBV4-2	TRBD2	TGTGCCAGCAGCCAAGATGTAGCGGGAGGGCCGGACGAGCAGTACTTC	CASSQDVAGGPDEQYF
NA	TRBJ2-1	TRBV27	TRBD2	TGTGCCAGCAGTTTAGGGCTAGCGGGAAACAATGAGCAGTTCTTC	CASSLGLAGNNEQFF
few	TRBJ1-4	TRBV6-1	TRBD1	TGTGCCAGCAGTGGCAGACAGGGAGAGGTAACTAATGAAAAACTGTTTTTT	CASSGRQGEVTNEKLFF
NA	TRBJ2-7	TRBV7-9	TRBD2	TGTGCCAGCAACTTAGCGGGAGGGCCTTCCGAGCAGTACTTC	CASNLAGGPSEQYF
NA	TRBJ2-3	TRBV7-2	TRBD2	TGTGCCAGCAGCTCGGGACTAGCGGGAGGATATACGCAGTATTTT	CASSSGLAGGYTQYF
NA	TRBJ2-3	TRBV19	NA	TGTGCCAGCGGGAGAACAAGCACAGATACGCAGTATTTT	CASGRTSTDTQYF
few	TRBJ1-1	TRBV19	NA	TGTGCCAGTAGTCGAACCGGGACAAGAACGAACACTGAAGCTTTCTTT	CASSRTGTRTNTEAFF
NA	TRBJ2-1	TRBV19	NA	TGTGCCAGCACCCCCAACACGGCTCTACAGTTGAGCAATGAGCAGTTCTTC	CASTPNTALQLSNEQFF
NA	TRBJ1-1	TRBV28	TRBD1	TGTGCCAGCAGTTCAAGGAGACAGGGGTTGAACACTGAAGCTTTCTTT	CASSSRRQGLNTEAFF
NA	TRBJ1-1	TRBV14	NA	TGTGCCAGCAGCCAAGGAATCCGCTACGGAGAGGACACTGAAGCTTTCTTT	CASSQGIRYGEDTEAFF
NA	TRBJ2-5	TRBV29-1	TRBD1	TGCAGCGTTCGAACTTTTGGGACAGAAGAGACCCAGTACTTC	CSVRTFGTEETQYF